The 26 T cell receptor beta chains below all came from one sample that was sequenced in a study of blood T cell repertoires in COVID-19. Clones were read by immunoSEQ multiplex PCR, and TCRdb kept only the in-frame ones, dropping some. The table lists about 210,000 clones, around 86% of them singletons. The sample comprised PBMCs or T cells enriched from blood (not recorded which). The receptors stem from a man aged 25-40 years in a cohort exposed to, infected with or recovered from COVID-19 (not recorded which).

The chain joins TRBV28 to TRBJ1-2, with TRBD1 identical over 7 bases. The germline V gene has CDR1 MDHEN and CDR2 SYDVKM. With V trimmed by 5 bases and J by 4 bases, 7 bases remained unmatched. The CDR3 loop spans 14 amino acids. The CDR3 spells CASSIKQGSYGYTF. The CDR3, as DNA: TGTGCCAGCAGTATAAAACAGGGGTCCTATGGCTACACCTTC.

The chain employs TRBV9 and TRBJ2-1; TRBD2 is a possible D gene (5 bases). This CDR3 is built from 17 residues. CDR1 SGDLS and CDR2 YYNGEE come from the germline V gene. The V and J ends lost 0 bases and 7 bases respectively, with 20 bases between them. CDR3 in amino acids: CASSVGVPAGTGNEQFF. CDR3 DNA sequence: TGTGCCAGCAGCGTAGGCGTACCGGCGGGTACGGGGAATGAGCAGTTCTTC.

The gene calls are TRBV27 and TRBJ1-2; D not resolved. CDR1 is MNHEY and CDR2 is SMNVEV in the germline V gene (reference sequence). V dropped 5 bases and J dropped 4 bases, with 11 bases sitting between them. The CDR3 length is 13 residues. The CDR3 DNA is TGTGCCAGCAGTGGAGGCAGCAGCTATGGCTACACCTTC. Encoded protein: CASSGGSSYGYTF.

This chain connects TRBV2 to TRBJ1-4, with TRBD1 matching over 9 bases. CDR3 length: 15 residues. Germline CDR1 SNHLY, CDR2 FYNNEI. The ends lost 7 bases at V and 4 bases at J; junction bases unmatched: 7. In DNA form, the CDR3 reads TGTGCCAGCATATTCCGGGACAGGGTTAATGAAAAACTGTTTTTT. This encodes CASIFRDRVNEKLFF.

This chain joins TRBV14 and TRBJ2-1; no firm D call. The CDR3 totals 12 residues. Germline CDR1 reads SGHDN; CDR2 reads FVKESK. V gave up 8 bases and J gave up 0 bases, with 5 bases separating them. DNA of the CDR3: TGTGCCAGCCCTCGCTCCTACAATGAGCAGTTCTTC. Its translation: CASPRSYNEQFF.

J is TRBJ2-3 and V is TRBV9, with TRBD1 as a possible D gene (5 bases). The CDR3 extends over 13 amino acids. The germline gives CDR1 SGDLS, CDR2 YYNGEE. The V end lost 4 bases, the J end lost 3 bases, and 9 bases lay between the germline ends. CDR3 nucleotide sequence: TGTGCCAGCAGCTTTAGGGGAACAGATACGCAGTATTTT. Its protein product is CASSFRGTDTQYF.

The rearrangement links TRBV9 to TRBJ1-2, with 8 bases that match TRBD1. Germline V gene sequence: CDR1 SGDLS, CDR2 YYNGEE. V gave up 0 bases and J gave up 4 bases; unmatched junction bases: 2. The CDR3 sequence is 14 residues long. DNA of the CDR3: TGTGCCAGCAGCGTAGGGGACAGGATCTATGGCTACACCTTC. Translating it yields CASSVGDRIYGYTF.

The J gene is TRBJ1-1, the V gene TRBV9; no reliable D call. CDR1 and CDR2 from the germline V gene are SGDLS and YYNGEE. This CDR3 spans 17 amino acids. Between the trimmed V and J ends, which lost 3 bases and 10 bases, there was a span of 28 bases. CDR3: CASSAHPGGSALAGAFF. The CDR3 DNA follows: TGTGCCAGCAGCGCCCATCCGGGAGGATCCGCCTTGGCCGGAGCTTTCTTT.

The J gene is TRBJ2-1, the V gene TRBV7-2, with D possibly matching TRBD1 (6 bases). V was cut by 6 bases and J by 2 bases, with 17 bases left in between. Germline V gene lookup returns CDR1 SGHTA and CDR2 FQGNSA. The CDR3 has 16 amino acids. The chain's CDR3 is CASRLPGHGAYNEQFF. As DNA, the CDR3 is TGTGCCAGCAGGCTACCGGGACATGGGGCCTACAATGAGCAGTTCTTC.

The V call is TRBV7-2, the J call TRBJ2-3; TRBD2 matches at 9 bases. The CDR3 is made up of 16 amino acids. Germline CDR1 is SGHTA and CDR2 is FQGNSA. The junction had 9 bases not matched to a gene; V was cut back by 4 bases and J by 4 bases. The CDR3 nucleotides are TGTGCCAGCAGCTCAAATAGCGGGAGAGGGTCAGATACGCAGTATTTT. This codes for CASSSNSGRGSDTQYF.

The rearrangement uses TRBV19 and TRBJ1-1; D is ambiguous. Trimming left V 5 bases short and J 8 bases short, with 21 bases between. Germline-derived CDR1 and CDR2 are LNHDA and SQIVND (reference sequence). The CDR3 runs to 15 residues. In DNA form, the CDR3 reads TGTGCCAGTAGTGGCTTGCTGGGCAGTTCTCACGAAGCTTTCTTT. Translated: CASSGLLGSSHEAFF. The full variable domain, completed using reference TRBV19 and TRBJ1-1, is DGGITQSPKYLFRKEGQNVTLSCEQNLNHDAMYWYRQDPGQGLRLIYYSQIVNDFQKGDIAEGYSVSREKKESFPLTVTSAQKNPTAFYLCASSGLLGSSHEAFFGQGTRLTVV.

This clone was detected ten times or more. The chain carries TRBV15 and TRBJ2-3; 10 bases map to TRBD2. Trimming took 3 bases from V and 3 from J; bases not matched to a gene: 3. The CDR3 is made up of 15 amino acids. Germline assignment: CDR1 LNHNV and CDR2 YYDKDF (reference sequence). In nucleotides, the CDR3 is TGTGCCACCAGCAGGTCGGGACTAGCGACAGATACGCAGTATTTT. It specifies CATSRSGLATDTQYF.

The CDR3 coding sequence is TGTGCTAGTGGTTCGGGACTGAACAATGAGCAGTTCTTC. Its translation is CASGSGLNNEQFF. The chain uses TRBV12-5 and TRBJ2-1; TRBD2 might be the D (6 bases). CDR1 and CDR2 from the germline V gene are LGHNT and FRNRAP. The CDR3 totals 13 residues. Trimming stripped 4 bases from V and 5 bases from J, with 9 bases between.

The genes are TRBV3-1 (or the pseudogene TRBV3-2) and TRBJ1-1, with TRBD1 matching 8 bases. There are 23 residues in the CDR3. With V trimmed by 0 bases and J by 2 bases, 26 bases remained unmatched. Per the germline V gene, CDR1 is LGHDT and CDR2 is YNNKEL (reference sequence). The CDR3, as DNA: TGTGCCAGCAGCCAAGATATTTGGACAGGGCCAACAAGTACCCCCGCTCCTAACACTGAAGCTTTCTTT. Residues: CASSQDIWTGPTSTPAPNTEAFF.

This chain connects TRBV14 to TRBJ2-7, with 10 bases aligning to TRBD1. V gave up 3 bases and J gave up 2 bases; unmatched junction bases: 19. This CDR3 region has 20 residues. Germline-derived CDR1 and CDR2 are SGHDN and FVKESK. DNA for the CDR3: TGTGCCAGCAGCCATTCAACGGCCGGACAGGGGGTGATCGGTGCCTACGAGCAGTACTTC. Protein product: CASSHSTAGQGVIGAYEQYF.

The J gene is TRBJ2-1, the V gene TRBV15, with 9 nucleotides matching TRBD2. CDR1 and CDR2 (germline): LNHNV, YYDKDF (reference sequence). The CDR3 is 18 amino acids. V lost 4 bases to trimming and J lost 2 bases; unmatched junction nucleotides: 12. The CDR3 nucleotides read TGTGCCACCAGCACCCTCGGGCAGGGCGGGAGGGCCTACAATGAGCAGTTCTTC. Amino acids: CATSTLGQGGRAYNEQFF.

The J gene is TRBJ2-5, the V gene TRBV7-8, with a weak D call TRBD2 (6 bases). This CDR3 has 14 amino acids. V lost 5 bases, J lost 2 bases, and 12 bases lay in between. Looked up from germline, CDR1 is SGHVS and CDR2 is FQNEAQ. The CDR3 bases are TGTGCCAGCAGCCTTAAGACTAGACAAGAGACCCAGTACTTC. Translating gives CASSLKTRQETQYF.

Comments on this clone: In this CDR3 the conserved last residue, phenylalanine or tryptophan, is missing, so a read error is likely. The limits of the CDR3 on the DNA are not certain, so only TCRdb's listed CDR3 is given. The gene calls are TRBV6-1 and TRBJ1-4. Inclusive of both ends, the CDR3 amounts to 12 amino acids. Germline V gene sequence: CDR1 MNHNS, CDR2 SASEGT. CDR3: CASSDRTTPPEL.

This chain joins TRBV18 and TRBJ2-7, with D possibly TRBD1 on 6 matching bases. The V end was cut by 6 bases, the J end by 0 bases, with 15 bases between. The CDR3 is 15 residues long. In germline, CDR1 is KGHSH, CDR2 LQKENI. The CDR3 bases are TGTGCCAGCTCTAAGCTAGGGGGAACCTCCTACGAGCAGTACTTC. It encodes CASSKLGGTSYEQYF.

The chain joins TRBV5-1 to TRBJ1-5; maybe TRBD1 (5 bases). Trimming took off 3 bases at V and 2 bases at J, with 9 bases between the two ends. The germline V gene encodes CDR1 SGHRS and CDR2 YFSETQ. The CDR3 sequence is 14 residues long. The CDR3 nucleotides are TGCGCCAGCAGCTCTCTAGGGGGCAATCAGCCCCAGCATTTT. This translates into CASSSLGGNQPQHF.

The chain employs TRBV7-6 and TRBJ2-6; weak D call: TRBD2 (7 bases). CDR1 and CDR2 (germline): SGHVS, FNYEAQ. The CDR3 sequence is 18 residues long. V was trimmed by 0 bases and J by 1 base, leaving 13 bases between them. CDR3 DNA: TGTGCCAGCAGCTTAGCGTCGGGGGGCGCTTCTGGGGCCAACGTCCTGACTTTC. As protein: CASSLASGGASGANVLTF.

The table lists this clone with many counts. The chain links TRBV4-3 to TRBJ1-4; D remains ambiguous. This CDR3 region has 18 residues. Germline V CDR1 and CDR2: LGHNA, YSLEER. The V end lost 0 bases, the J end lost 0 bases, and 14 bases lay between the germline ends. In DNA form, the CDR3 reads TGCGCCAGCAGCCAAGATCTTTTAACAGATGCAACTAATGAAAAACTGTTTTTT. Translated, it gives CASSQDLLTDATNEKLFF.

This chain uses TRBV28 with TRBJ1-2; D remains ambiguous. The V and J ends lost 2 bases and 4 bases respectively, with 8 bases between them. CDR1 and CDR2 from the germline V gene are MDHEN and SYDVKM. The CDR3 consists of 13 residues. The CDR3 sequence is CASSLGGRYGYTF. The CDR3 nucleotides are TGTGCCAGCAGTTTAGGAGGGCGCTATGGCTACACCTTC.

The chain is built from TRBV2 and TRBJ2-1; D gene ambiguous. V lost 3 bases and J lost 5, with 5 bases in between. The CDR3 runs 12 residues. Per germline, CDR1 SNHLY and CDR2 FYNNEI. CDR3 nucleotides: TGTGCCAGCAGTGAGAGGAACAATGAGCAGTTCTTC. The encoded protein is CASSERNNEQFF.

This chain connects TRBV27 to TRBJ2-6; D is possibly TRBD1 (6 bases). The CDR3 is 16 amino acids. Trimming removed 4 bases at V and 1 base at J, with 11 bases between. Germline-derived CDR1 and CDR2 are MNHEY and SMNVEV (reference sequence). The CDR3 sequence: CASSSFQGSGANVLTF. CDR3 coding DNA: TGTGCCAGCAGTTCCTTCCAGGGGTCTGGGGCCAACGTCCTGACTTTC. Full variable domain (rest looked up from reference TRBV27 and TRBJ2-6): EAQVTQNPRYLITVTGKKLTVTCSQNMNHEYMSWYRQDPGLGLRQIYYSMNVEVTDKGDVPEGYKVSRKEKRNFPLILESPSPNQTSLYFCASSSFQGSGANVLTFGAGSRLTVL.

The chain combines TRBV5-8 with TRBJ2-5; 11 bases are shared with TRBD1. The junction had 7 bases not matched to a gene; V was cut back by 7 bases and J by 5 bases. CDR3 length: 14 amino acids. Germline-derived CDR1 and CDR2 are SGHTS and YDEGEE. The CDR3 sequence is CASGSDRGLETQYF. CDR3 DNA sequence: TGTGCCAGCGGATCGGACAGGGGGCTTGAGACCCAGTACTTC.